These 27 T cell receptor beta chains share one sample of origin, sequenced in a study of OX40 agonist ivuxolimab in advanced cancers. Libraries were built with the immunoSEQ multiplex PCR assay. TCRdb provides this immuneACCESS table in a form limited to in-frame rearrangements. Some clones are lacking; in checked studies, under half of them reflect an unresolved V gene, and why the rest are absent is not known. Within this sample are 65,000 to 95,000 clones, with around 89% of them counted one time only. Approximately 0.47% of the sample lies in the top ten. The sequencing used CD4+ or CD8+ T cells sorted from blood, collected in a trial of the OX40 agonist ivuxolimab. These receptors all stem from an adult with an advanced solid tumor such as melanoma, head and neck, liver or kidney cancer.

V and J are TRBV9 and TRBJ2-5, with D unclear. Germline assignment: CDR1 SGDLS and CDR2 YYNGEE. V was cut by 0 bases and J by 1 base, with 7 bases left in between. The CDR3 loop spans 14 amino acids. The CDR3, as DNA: TGTGCCAGCAGCGTAGGCAGGACCCAAGAGACCCAGTACTTC. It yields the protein CASSVGRTQETQYF. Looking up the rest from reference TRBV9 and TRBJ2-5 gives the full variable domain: DSGVTQTPKHLITATGQRVTLRCSPRSGDLSVYWYQQSLDQGLQFLIQYYNGEERAKGNILERFSAQQFPDLHSELNLSSLELGDSALYFCASSVGRTQETQYFGPGTRLLVL.

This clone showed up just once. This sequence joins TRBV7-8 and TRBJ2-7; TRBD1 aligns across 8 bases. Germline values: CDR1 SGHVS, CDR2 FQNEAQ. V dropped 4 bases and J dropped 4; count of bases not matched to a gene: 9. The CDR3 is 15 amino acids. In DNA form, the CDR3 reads TGTGCCAGCAGCTCTCCCCAGGGGGCGCGGTACGAGCAGTACTTC. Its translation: CASSSPQGARYEQYF.

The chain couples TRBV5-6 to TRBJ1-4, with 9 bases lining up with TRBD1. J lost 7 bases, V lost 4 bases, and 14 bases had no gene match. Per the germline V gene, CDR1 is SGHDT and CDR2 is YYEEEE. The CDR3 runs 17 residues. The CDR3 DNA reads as TGTGCCAGCAGCCCTACCGGGACAGGGATGTTTACTGAAAAACTGTTTTTT. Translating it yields CASSPTGTGMFTEKLFF. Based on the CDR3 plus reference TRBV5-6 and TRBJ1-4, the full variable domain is DAGVTQSPTHLIKTRGQQVTLRCSPKSGHDTVSWYQQALGQGPQFIFQYYEEEERQRGNFPDRFSGHQFPNYSSELNVNALLLGDSALYLCASSPTGTGMFTEKLFFGSGTQLSVL.

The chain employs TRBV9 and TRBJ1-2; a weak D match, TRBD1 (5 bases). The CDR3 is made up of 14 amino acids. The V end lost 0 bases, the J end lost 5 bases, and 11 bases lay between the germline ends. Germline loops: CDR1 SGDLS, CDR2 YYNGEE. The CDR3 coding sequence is TGTGCCAGCAGCGTAGGAGGGGATTCGTATGGCTACACCTTC. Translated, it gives CASSVGGDSYGYTF.

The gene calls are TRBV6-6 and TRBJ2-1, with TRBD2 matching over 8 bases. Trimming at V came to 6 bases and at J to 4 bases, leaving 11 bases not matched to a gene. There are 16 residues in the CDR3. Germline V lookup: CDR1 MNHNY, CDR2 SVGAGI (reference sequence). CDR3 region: CASRPGPAGAYNEQFF. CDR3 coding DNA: TGTGCCAGCAGGCCGGGCCCAGCGGGGGCTTACAATGAGCAGTTCTTC.

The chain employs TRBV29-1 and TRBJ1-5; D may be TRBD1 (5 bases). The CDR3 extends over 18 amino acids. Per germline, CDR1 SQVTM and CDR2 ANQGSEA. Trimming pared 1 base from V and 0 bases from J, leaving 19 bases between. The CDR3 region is CSVEGEMGGTYSNQPQHF. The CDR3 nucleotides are TGCAGCGTTGAAGGGGAGATGGGAGGGACTTATAGCAATCAGCCCCAGCATTTT.

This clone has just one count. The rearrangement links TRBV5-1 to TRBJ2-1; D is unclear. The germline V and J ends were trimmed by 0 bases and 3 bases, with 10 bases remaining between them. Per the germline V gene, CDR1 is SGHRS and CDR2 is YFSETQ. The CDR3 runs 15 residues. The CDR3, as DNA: TGCGCCAGCAGCTTGGAAAGTGGGGACTACAATGAGCAGTTCTTC. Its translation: CASSLESGDYNEQFF.

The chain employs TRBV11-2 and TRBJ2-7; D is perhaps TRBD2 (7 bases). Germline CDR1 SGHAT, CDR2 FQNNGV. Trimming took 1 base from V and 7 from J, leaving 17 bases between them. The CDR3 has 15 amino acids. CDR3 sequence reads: CASSLVGGGAREQYF. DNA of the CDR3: TGTGCCAGCAGCTTAGTAGGTGGGGGGGCTAGGGAGCAGTACTTC.

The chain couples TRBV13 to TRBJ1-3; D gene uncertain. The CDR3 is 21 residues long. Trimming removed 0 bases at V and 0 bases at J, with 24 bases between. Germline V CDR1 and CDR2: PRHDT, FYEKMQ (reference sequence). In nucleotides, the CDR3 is TGTGCCAGCAGCTTAGGCCTTTTTGAGTTTTCAGGTATGGACTCTGGAAACACCATATATTTT. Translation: CASSLGLFEFSGMDSGNTIYF.

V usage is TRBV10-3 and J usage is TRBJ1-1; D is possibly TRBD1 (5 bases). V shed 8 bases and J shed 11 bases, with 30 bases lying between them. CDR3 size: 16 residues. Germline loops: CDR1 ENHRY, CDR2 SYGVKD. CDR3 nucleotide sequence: TGTGCCATCCGGGACCAAAACAGCGGAGTAAGTTCTGTGGCTTTCTTT. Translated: CAIRDQNSGVSSVAFF.

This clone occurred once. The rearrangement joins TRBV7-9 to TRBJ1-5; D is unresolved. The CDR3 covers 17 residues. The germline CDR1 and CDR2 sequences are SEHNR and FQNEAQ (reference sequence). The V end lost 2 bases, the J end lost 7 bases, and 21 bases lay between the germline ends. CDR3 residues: CASSLNLIGETRQPQHF. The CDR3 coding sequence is TGTGCCAGCAGCTTAAATCTGATCGGGGAAACAAGGCAGCCCCAGCATTTT.

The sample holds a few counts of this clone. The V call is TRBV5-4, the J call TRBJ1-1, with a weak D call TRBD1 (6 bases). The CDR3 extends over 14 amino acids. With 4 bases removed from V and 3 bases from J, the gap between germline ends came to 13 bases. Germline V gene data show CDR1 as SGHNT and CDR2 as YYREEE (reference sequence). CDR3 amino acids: CASSPGTSDTEAFF. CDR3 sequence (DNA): TGTGCCAGCAGCCCAGGGACATCTGACACTGAAGCTTTCTTT.

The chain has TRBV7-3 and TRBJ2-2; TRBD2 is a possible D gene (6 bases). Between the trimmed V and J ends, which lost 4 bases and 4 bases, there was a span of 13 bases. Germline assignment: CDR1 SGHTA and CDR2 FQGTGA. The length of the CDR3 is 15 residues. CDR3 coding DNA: TGTGCCAGCAGCTGGGACTCGCCCGGCACCGGGGAGCTGTTTTTT. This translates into CASSWDSPGTGELFF.

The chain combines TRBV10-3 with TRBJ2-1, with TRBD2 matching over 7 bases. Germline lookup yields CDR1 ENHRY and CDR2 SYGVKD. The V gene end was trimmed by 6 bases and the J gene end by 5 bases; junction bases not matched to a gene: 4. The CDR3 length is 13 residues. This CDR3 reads CAISGGTNNEQFF. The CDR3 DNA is TGTGCCATCAGCGGGGGGACCAACAATGAGCAGTTCTTC.

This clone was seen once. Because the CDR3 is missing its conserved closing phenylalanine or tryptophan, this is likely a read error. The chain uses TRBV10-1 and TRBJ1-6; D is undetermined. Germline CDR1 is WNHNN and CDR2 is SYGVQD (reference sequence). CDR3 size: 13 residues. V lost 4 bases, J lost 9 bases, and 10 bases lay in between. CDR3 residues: CASSGTAFSPLHL. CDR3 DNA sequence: TGCGCCAGCAGTGGGACGGCCTTTTCACCCCTCCACCTT.

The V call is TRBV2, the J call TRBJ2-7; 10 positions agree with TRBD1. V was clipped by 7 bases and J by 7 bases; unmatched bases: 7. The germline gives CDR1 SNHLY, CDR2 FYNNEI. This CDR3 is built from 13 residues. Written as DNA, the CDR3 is TGTGCCAGCAACCGGGACAGGGGTTGGGAGCAGTACTTC. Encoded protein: CASNRDRGWEQYF.

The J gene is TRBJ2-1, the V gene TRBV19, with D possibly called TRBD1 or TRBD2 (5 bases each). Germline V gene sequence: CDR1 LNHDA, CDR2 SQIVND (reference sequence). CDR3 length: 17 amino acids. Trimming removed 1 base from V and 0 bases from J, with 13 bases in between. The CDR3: CASSIGPGRSSYNEQFF. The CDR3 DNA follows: TGTGCCAGTAGTATAGGTCCGGGACGAAGCTCCTACAATGAGCAGTTCTTC.

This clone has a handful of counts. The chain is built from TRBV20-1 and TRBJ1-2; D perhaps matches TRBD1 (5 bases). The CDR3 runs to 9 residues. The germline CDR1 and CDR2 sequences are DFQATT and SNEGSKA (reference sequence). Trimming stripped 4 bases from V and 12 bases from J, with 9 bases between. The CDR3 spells CSAIPGNTF. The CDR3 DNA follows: TGCAGTGCTATCCCAGGGAACACCTTC.

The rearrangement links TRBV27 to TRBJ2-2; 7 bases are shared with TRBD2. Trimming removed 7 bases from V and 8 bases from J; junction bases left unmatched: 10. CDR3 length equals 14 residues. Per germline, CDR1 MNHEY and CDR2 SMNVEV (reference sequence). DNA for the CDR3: TGTGCCAGCAAGCGGGGTATCTTAACAGGGGAGCTGTTTTTT. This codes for CASKRGILTGELFF.

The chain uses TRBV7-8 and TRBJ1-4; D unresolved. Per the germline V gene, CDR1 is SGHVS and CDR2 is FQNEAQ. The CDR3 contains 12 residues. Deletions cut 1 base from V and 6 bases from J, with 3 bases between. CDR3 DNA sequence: TGTGCCAGCAGCTTAGTGGATGAAAAACTGTTTTTT. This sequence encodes CASSLVDEKLFF.

The CDR3 DNA is TGTGCCAGCAGCCCTACCAATGGCTACACCTTC. This encodes CASSPTNGYTF. The chain is built from TRBV9 and TRBJ1-2; D not certain. This CDR3 region has 11 residues. V shed 4 bases and J shed 6 bases, with 7 bases lying between them. CDR1 and CDR2 from the germline V gene are SGDLS and YYNGEE.

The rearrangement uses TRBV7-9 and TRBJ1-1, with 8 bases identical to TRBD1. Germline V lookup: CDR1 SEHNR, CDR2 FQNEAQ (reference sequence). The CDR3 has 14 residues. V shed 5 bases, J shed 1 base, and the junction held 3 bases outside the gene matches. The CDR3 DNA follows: TGTGCCAGCAGCCAGGGGGCACAGAACACTGAAGCTTTCTTT. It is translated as CASSQGAQNTEAFF.

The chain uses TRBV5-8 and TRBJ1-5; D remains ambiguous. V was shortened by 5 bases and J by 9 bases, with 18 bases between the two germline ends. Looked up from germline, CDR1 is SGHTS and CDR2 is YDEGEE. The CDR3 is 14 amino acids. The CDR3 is CASSLGPNVGPQHF. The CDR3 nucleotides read TGTGCCAGCAGTCTCGGCCCCAACGTTGGGCCCCAGCATTTT.

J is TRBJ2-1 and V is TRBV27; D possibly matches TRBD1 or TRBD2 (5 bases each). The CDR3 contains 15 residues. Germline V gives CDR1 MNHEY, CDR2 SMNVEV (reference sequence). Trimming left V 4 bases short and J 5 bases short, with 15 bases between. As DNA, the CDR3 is TGTGCCAGCAGTTCCCAAGGGACGGGGAACAATGAGCAGTTCTTC. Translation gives CASSSQGTGNNEQFF.

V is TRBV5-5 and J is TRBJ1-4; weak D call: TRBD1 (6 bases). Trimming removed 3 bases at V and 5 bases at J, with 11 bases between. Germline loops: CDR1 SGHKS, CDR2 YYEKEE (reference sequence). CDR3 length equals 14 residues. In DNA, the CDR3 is TGTGCCAGCAGCTCGACAGGCGTGAATGAAAAACTGTTTTTT. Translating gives CASSSTGVNEKLFF.

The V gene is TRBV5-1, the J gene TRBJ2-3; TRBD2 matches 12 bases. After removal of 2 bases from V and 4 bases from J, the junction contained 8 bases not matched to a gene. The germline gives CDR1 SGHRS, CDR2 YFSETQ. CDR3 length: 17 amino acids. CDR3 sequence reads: CASSLPSGGEVADTQYF. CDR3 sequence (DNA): TGCGCCAGCAGCTTACCTAGCGGGGGGGAGGTGGCAGATACGCAGTATTTT.

CDR3 DNA: TGTGCCAGCAGTTACTCCCGGAGGGAGAGCACAGATACGCAGTATTTT. This translates into CASSYSRRESTDTQYF. V gene TRBV6-6 combines with J gene TRBJ2-3, with D perhaps TRBD2 (6 bases). The V end was cut by 0 bases, the J end by 0 bases, with 10 bases between. The CDR3 loop spans 16 amino acids. Per germline, CDR1 MNHNY and CDR2 SVGAGI (reference sequence).